This T cell receptor beta chain comes out of a study of shared clonotypes between healthy human individuals. The method was immunoSEQ multiplex PCR; TCRdb's version includes in-frame clones alone and lacks a portion of them. The top ten hold about 0.41% of the sample, which has millions of clones, 80% to 95% seen once. From germline, CDR1 is WNHNN and CDR2 SYGVQD (reference sequence). V lost 7 bases to trimming and J lost 3 bases, with 13 bases between them. The CDR3 totals 15 residues. The clonotype comes from a man younger than 35 in good health. Some clones in this sample may be carry-over from other donors' samples. The chain couples TRBV10-1 to TRBJ2-6; D may be TRBD1 (6 bases). Specimen: naive CD4+ T cells from PBMCs. The subset here: CD45RA+ positively selected. CDR3 amino acids: CASKGQGFGANVLTF. CDR3 in DNA: TGCGCCAGCAAAGGTCAGGGGTTTGGGGCCAACGTCCTGACTTTC.